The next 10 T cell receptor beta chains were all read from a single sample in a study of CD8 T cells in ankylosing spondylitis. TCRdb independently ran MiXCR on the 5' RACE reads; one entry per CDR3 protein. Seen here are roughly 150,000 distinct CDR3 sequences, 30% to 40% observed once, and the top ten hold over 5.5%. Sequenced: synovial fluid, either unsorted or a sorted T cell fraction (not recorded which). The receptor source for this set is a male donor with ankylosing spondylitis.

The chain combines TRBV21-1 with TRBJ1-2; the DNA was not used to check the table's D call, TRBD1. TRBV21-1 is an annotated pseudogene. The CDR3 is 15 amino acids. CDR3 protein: CASSARTVSNYGYTF. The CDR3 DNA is TGTGCCAGCAGCGCTCGGACAGTTTCTAACTATGGCTACACCTTC.

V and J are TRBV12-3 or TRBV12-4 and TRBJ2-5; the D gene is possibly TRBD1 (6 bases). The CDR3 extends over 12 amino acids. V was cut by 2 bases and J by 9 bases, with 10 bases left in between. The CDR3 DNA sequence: TGTGCCAGCAGTTTACAGGGGAAGGCCCAGTACTTC. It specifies CASSLQGKAQYF.

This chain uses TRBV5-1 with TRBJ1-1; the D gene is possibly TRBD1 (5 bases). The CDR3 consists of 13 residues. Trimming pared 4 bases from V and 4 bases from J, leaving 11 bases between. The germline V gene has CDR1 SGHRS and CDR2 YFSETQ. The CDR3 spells CASSQLGGTEAFF. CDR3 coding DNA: TGCGCCAGCAGCCAACTGGGGGGCACTGAAGCTTTCTTT.

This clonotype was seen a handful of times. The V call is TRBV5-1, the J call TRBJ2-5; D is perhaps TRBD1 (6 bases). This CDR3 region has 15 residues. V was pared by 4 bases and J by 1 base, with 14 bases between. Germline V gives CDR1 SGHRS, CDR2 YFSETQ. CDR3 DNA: TGCGCCAGCAGCCCGAAAATGACAGGCCAAGAGACCCAGTACTTC. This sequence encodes CASSPKMTGQETQYF.

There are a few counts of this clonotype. CDR3 sequence reads: CATSGADTGELFF. In DNA form, the CDR3 reads TGTGCCACCAGTGGGGCGGACACCGGGGAGCTGTTTTTT. The rearrangement uses TRBV24-1 and TRBJ2-2; no clear D. This CDR3 is built from 13 residues. CDR1 is KGHDR and CDR2 is SFDVKD in the germline V gene. V was cut by 5 bases and J by 3 bases, with 6 bases left in between.

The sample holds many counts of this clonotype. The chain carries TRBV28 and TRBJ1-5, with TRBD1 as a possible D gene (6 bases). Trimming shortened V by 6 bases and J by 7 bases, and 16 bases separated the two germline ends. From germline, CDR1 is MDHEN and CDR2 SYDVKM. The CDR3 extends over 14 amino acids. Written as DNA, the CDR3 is TGTGCCAGCAGCTTAGGACAGCAACGGCAGCCCCAGCATTTT. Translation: CASSLGQQRQPQHF.

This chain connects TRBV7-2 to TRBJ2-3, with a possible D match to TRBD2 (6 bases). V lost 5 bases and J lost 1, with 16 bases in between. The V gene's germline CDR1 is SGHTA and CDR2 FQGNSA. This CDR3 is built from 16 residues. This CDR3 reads CASSRDRGGGTDTQYF. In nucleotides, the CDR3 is TGTGCCAGCAGCCGAGACAGAGGAGGGGGCACAGATACGCAGTATTTT.

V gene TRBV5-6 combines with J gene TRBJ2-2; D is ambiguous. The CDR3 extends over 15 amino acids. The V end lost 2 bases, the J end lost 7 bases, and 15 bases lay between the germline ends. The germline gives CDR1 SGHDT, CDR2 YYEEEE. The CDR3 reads CASSLLPKENGELFF. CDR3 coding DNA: TGTGCCAGCAGCTTACTCCCCAAGGAAAACGGGGAGCTGTTTTTT.

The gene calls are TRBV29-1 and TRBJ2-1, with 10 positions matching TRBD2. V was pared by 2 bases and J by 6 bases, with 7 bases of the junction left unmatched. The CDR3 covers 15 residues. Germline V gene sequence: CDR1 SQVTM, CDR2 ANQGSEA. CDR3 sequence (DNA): TGCAGCGTTGAAACTCGGGCTAGCGGGGGCAATGAGCAGTTCTTC. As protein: CSVETRASGGNEQFF.

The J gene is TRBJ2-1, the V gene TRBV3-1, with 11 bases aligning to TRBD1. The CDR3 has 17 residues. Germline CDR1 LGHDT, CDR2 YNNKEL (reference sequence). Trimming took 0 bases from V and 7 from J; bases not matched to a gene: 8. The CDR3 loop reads CASSQDARTGGFNEQFF. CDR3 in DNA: TGTGCCAGCAGCCAAGATGCCCGGACAGGGGGCTTTAATGAGCAGTTCTTC.